This T cell receptor beta chain was recorded in a study of blood T cell repertoires in COVID-19 (dated by TCRdb to between 2020 and 2021). Background on the whole study: Collaborator samples came from the United States, Italy and Spain and covered acute and convalescent phases of COVID-19. Deeply sampled blood TCRbeta repertoires from subjects exposed to, actively infected with, or recovered from COVID-19 were included in the dataset. The repertoires were released in a freely available public database intended as a resource for research on the immune response to SARS-CoV-2. A de-identified subject ID, COVID-19 status, age in years and sex were almost always included in the sample metadata. The samples were drawn from two sources: the first 160 participants of the ongoing ImmuneRACE study, and fewer than 1,500 subjects contributed by 6 global collaborators. Where HLA class I and class II types were available, the types were taken from metadata supplied by the sample provider, not from assay-based typing. The prospective study material was composed of cDNA or gDNA derived from T cells, B-cell-depleted T cells, or PBMCs.

A remark on this clone: No cognate antigen has been identified for it. Qualities for individual bases were not recorded, and no much larger clone is one base off.

The germline V gene (reference sequence) provides CDR1 SSHAT and CDR2 FNYEAQ. V drops 1 base and J drops 3 bases, leaving 10 bases in between. Including cysteine and phenylalanine, the CDR3 has 15 amino acids. Only the CDR3 DNA stays, 45 bases, in frame from base 1. Participants in the prospective study were enrolled through a virtual design, were aged roughly 18 to 95 years, and lived in fewer than 30 United States geographic areas. Cohort assignment in the prospective study relied on participant-reported clinical history from a screening survey and a study questionnaire. In the prospective study, whole blood, serum and a nasopharyngeal or oropharyngeal swab were collected from each participant by mobile phlebotomists. Participants in the prospective study had the option to provide additional blood draws and questionnaires over an approximately two-month period. Before DNA extraction, blood samples from the prospective study were shipped at room temperature or frozen.

TCRbeta CDR3 regions were amplified from genomic DNA using the immunoSEQ Assay, a bias-controlled multiplex PCR. In the authors' own workflow: Within the assay, amplification of reference gene primers was used to estimate how many nucleated cells each sample contained. To quantify the absolute abundance of each unique TCRbeta CDR3 rearrangement, sequence reads were collapsed and filtered. For each sample, productive Simpson clonality was calculated by taking the square root of Simpson's diversity index across productive rearrangements. TCRdb mirrors the immuneACCESS table, restricted to in-frame sequences. Some clones are absent from its copies; in checked studies, under half trace to an unresolved V gene, and the reason for the others is unknown. The V and J calls and clone size come from that table; D and trimming were worked out from the DNA. In this sample the table shows fewer than 350,000 clones, about 90% of which occur a single time. The leading ten clones occupy about 1.5% of the sample.

What the work shows at the level of the full study, not this receptor alone: The amount of clinical and demographic metadata varied by source and participant and was provided uncurated.

The origin of this receptor is a young woman with acute COVID-19. The rearranged chain carries TRBV7-7 and TRBJ2-1, with the D gene too uncertain to name. Material for sequencing was PBMCs or T cells enriched from blood (not recorded which). Here the CDR3 is given as CASSLGGGGYNEQFF. The bases read TGTGCCAGCAGCTTAGGTGGCGGTGGCTACAATGAGCAGTTCTTC.